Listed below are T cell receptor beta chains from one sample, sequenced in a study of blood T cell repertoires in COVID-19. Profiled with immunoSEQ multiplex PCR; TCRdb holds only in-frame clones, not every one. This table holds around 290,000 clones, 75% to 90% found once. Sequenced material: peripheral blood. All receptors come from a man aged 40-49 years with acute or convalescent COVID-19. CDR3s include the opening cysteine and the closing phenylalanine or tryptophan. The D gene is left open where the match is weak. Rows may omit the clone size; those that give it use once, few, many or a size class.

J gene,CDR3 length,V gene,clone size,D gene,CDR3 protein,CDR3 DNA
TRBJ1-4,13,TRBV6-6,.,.,CASSTSGGEKLFF,TGTGCCAGCAGTACCTCGGGCGGGGAAAAACTGTTTTTT
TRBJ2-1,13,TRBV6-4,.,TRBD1,CASIAGTDNEQFF,TGTGCCAGCATAGCCGGGACAGATAATGAGCAGTTCTTC
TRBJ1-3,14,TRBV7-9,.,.,CASSLRTAGNTIYF,TGTGCCAGCAGCCTTAGGACAGCTGGAAACACCATATATTTT
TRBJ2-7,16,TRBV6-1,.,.,CASSEIGGAISYEQYF,TGTGCCAGCAGTGAGATAGGGGGGGCGATTTCCTACGAGCAGTACTTC
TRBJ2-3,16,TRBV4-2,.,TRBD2,CASTSTLGGGTDTQYF,TGTGCCAGCACTTCGACCTTGGGGGGGGGCACAGATACGCAGTATTTT
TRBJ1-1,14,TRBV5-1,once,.,CASSGTTGNTEAFF,TGCGCCAGCAGCGGTACCACAGGGAACACTGAAGCTTTCTTT
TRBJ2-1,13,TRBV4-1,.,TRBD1,CASNRQGSDEQFF,TGCGCCAGCAACAGACAGGGGTCGGATGAGCAGTTCTTC
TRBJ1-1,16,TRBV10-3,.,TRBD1,CAISGTGGSLNTEAFF,TGTGCCATCAGTGGGACAGGGGGCAGCCTAAACACTGAAGCTTTCTTT
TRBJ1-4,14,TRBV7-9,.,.,CASSVMSGREKLFF,TGTGCCAGCAGCGTTATGTCAGGGAGGGAAAAACTGTTTTTT
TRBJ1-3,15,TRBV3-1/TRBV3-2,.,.,CASSQGTVSGNTIYF,TGTGCCAGCAGCCAAGGTACTGTCTCTGGAAACACCATATATTTT
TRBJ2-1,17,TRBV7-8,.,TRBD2,CASSLGVTSGGYNEQFF,TGTGCCAGCAGCTTAGGGGTTACTAGCGGGGGGTACAATGAGCAGTTCTTC
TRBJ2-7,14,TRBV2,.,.,CASRNSQKSYEQYF,TGTGCCAGCAGGAACTCTCAAAAATCCTACGAGCAGTACTTC
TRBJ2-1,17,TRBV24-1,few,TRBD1,CATSDLPRTGREDEQFF,TGTGCCACCAGTGATTTGCCGCGGACAGGGAGAGAGGATGAGCAGTTCTTC
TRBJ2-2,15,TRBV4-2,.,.,CASSQDIGASGELFF,TGTGCCAGCAGCCAAGATATCGGTGCCTCCGGGGAGCTGTTTTTT
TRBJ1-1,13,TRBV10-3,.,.,CAIRLGGNTEAFF,TGTGCCATCAGACTAGGAGGGAACACTGAAGCTTTCTTT
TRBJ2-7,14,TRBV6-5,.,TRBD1,CASSTGGLLGEQYF,TGTGCCAGCAGTACAGGGGGGCTATTGGGGGAGCAGTACTTC
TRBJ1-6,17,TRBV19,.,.,CASSIWYSSSYNSPLHF,TGTGCCAGTAGTATTTGGTACAGCAGCTCCTATAATTCACCCCTCCACTTT